Here is one T cell receptor (beta chain) with its context. This sample is part of a study of a mutant IDH1 vaccine in newly diagnosed glioma. About the study: An approximately 62% male, approximately 38% female split and a mean age of about 40 years characterized treated patients.

As to time point: baseline, week 1 (first vaccination visit). Described treatment: pre-vaccination baseline after standard-of-care therapy. The ends lost 10 bases at V and 1 base at J; junction bases unmatched: 9. Germline CDR1 is ENHRY and CDR2 is SYGVKD. The CDR3 sequence is 14 residues long. Using immunoSEQ multiplex PCR, the repertoire was profiled, and TCRdb retains in-frame clones only, with some absent. Here the sample spans approximately 54,000 clones, 70% to 90% being singletons. The chain couples TRBV10-3 to TRBJ1-1; the match to TRBD1 covers 7 bases. The origin of this receptor is a man between 18 and 35 years old with glioma. This sample comprised PBMCs, obtained from a glioma patient treated with radiotherapy, temozolomide or both. CDR3 sequence (DNA): TGTGCCACTAATACCGGGACAGAGAACACTGAAGCTTTCTTT. Its translation: CATNTGTENTEAFF.